This T cell receptor (beta chain) appears in the sequencing data of a study of a mutant IDH1 vaccine in newly diagnosed glioma. TCRdb keeps only in-frame clones here, not all; method: immunoSEQ multiplex PCR. In the table there are about 54,000 clones, around 81% of which are singletons. This CDR3 is 13 amino acids long. Germline V gene sequence: CDR1 LNHDA, CDR2 SQIVND (reference sequence). Trimming took off 5 bases at V and 11 bases at J, with 13 bases between the two ends. Time point of the sample: week 5, during vaccination. Every vaccination contained 300 ug of the mutant IDH1 20-mer peptide and was paired with topical imiquimod. This clone appeared a few times. The target antigen is unknown.

This specimen was PBMCs, taken from a glioma patient whose treatment included an IDH1 peptide vaccine. The V gene is TRBV19, the J gene TRBJ1-6; D is possibly TRBD1 (5 bases). The sequence derives from a young man with glioma. The chain's CDR3 is CASSSGREPPLHF. CDR3 nucleotides: TGTGCCAGTAGTTCAGGCAGGGAACCACCCCTCCACTTT.